The 27 T cell receptor beta chains presented below share a single source sample, sequenced in a study of neurological immune-mediated disorders (dated 2019 in TCRdb). Libraries were made using 5' RACE. Instrument on record: Illumina HiSeq 2500. TCRdb trimmed the raw reads at Q25, called clones with MiXCR and kept productive beta chains. Merged by CDR3 protein, the rows form single entries marked with the most common genes and DNA. This sample holds tens of thousands of distinct CDR3 sequences; approximately 5.3% were observed only once. Together, the top ten hold approximately 2.1% of the sample. The source material was CD4+ T cells from blood. The receptors stem from a woman in her 50s in good health.

This clonotype was seen ten or more times. V gene TRBV7-2 combines with J gene TRBJ2-3; no firm D call. Trimming took 2 bases from V and 4 from J, leaving 4 bases between them. The germline V gene has CDR1 SGHTA and CDR2 FQGNSA. The CDR3 is 12 amino acids. DNA for the CDR3: TGTGCCAGCAGCTTATTCTCAGATACGCAGTATTTT. Translated, it gives CASSLFSDTQYF.

This clonotype was seen ten or more times. The genes are TRBV6-1 and TRBJ2-5; 12 bases match TRBD2. Trimming at V came to 7 bases and at J to 5 bases, leaving 11 bases not matched to a gene. The CDR3 loop spans 16 amino acids. CDR1 and CDR2 from the germline V gene are MNHNS and SASEGT. The CDR3 DNA sequence: TGTGCCAGCAAGGTCCTAGCGGGAGGGCCGGGGGAGACCCAGTACTTC. Translating gives CASKVLAGGPGETQYF.

This clonotype was counted at least ten times. This rearrangement joins TRBV28 to TRBJ2-1; a possible D gene is TRBD2 (5 bases). Germline V gives CDR1 MDHEN, CDR2 SYDVKM. This CDR3 has 13 residues. V was shortened by 6 bases and J by 6 bases, with 12 bases between the two germline ends. CDR3 nucleotides: TGTGCCAGCAGAAGAGGGCGGTTCAATGAGCAGTTCTTC. Translating gives CASRRGRFNEQFF.

This clonotype was seen at least ten times. The chain joins TRBV18 to TRBJ1-1, with 8 positions matching TRBD1. Germline loops: CDR1 KGHSH, CDR2 LQKENI. V lost 5 bases, J lost 3 bases, and 5 bases stayed unmatched. The CDR3 length is 14 residues. CDR3 sequence: CASSTLQGDTEAFF. In DNA, the CDR3 is TGTGCCAGCTCAACCTTACAGGGGGACACTGAAGCTTTCTTT.

This clonotype was observed at least ten times. The V call is TRBV20-1, the J call TRBJ1-1; 8 positions match TRBD1. Germline values: CDR1 DFQATT, CDR2 SNEGSKA (reference sequence). The CDR3 contains 13 residues. With 2 bases clipped from V and 4 bases from J, the junction kept 3 bases outside the gene matches. The CDR3 DNA reads as TGCAGTGCTAGAAGAACAGGGGGCACTGAAGCTTTCTTT. This sequence encodes CSARRTGGTEAFF.

This clonotype has at least ten counts. The chain has TRBV5-1 and TRBJ2-3, with a weak D call TRBD1 (6 bases). Trimming pared 7 bases from V and 0 bases from J, leaving 15 bases between. From germline, CDR1 is SGHRS and CDR2 YFSETQ. The CDR3 runs to 15 residues. This CDR3 reads CASGSDSASTDTQYF. The CDR3, as DNA: TGCGCCAGCGGGTCGGACAGTGCTAGCACAGATACGCAGTATTTT.

This clonotype was seen ten or more times. The chain joins TRBV6-6 to TRBJ2-5; 8 nucleotides match TRBD1. Germline CDR1 MNHNY, CDR2 SVGAGI (reference sequence). This CDR3 region has 17 residues. V shed 6 bases, J shed 9 bases, and the junction held 21 bases outside the gene matches. The chain's CDR3 is CASSYLSGGALAQAQYF. Here the CDR3 DNA reads TGTGCCAGCAGCTACCTTTCAGGGGGCGCCCTCGCCCAGGCCCAGTACTTC.

Within the sample, this clonotype is medium-sized. V gene TRBV5-1 combines with J gene TRBJ1-5, with 9 bases identical to TRBD1. The CDR3 is 14 residues long. Germline CDR1 SGHRS, CDR2 YFSETQ. V was clipped by 4 bases and J by 6 bases; unmatched bases: 5. For the CDR3, the DNA is TGCGCCAGCAGCCCGGGACAGGGCGCTCAGCCCCAGCATTTT. Its translation is CASSPGQGAQPQHF.

This clonotype has ten or more counts. Here the CDR3 DNA reads TGTGCCATCGCCCGTGACGGAAGCTCTGGAAACACCATATATTTT. Its translation is CAIARDGSSGNTIYF. The rearrangement uses TRBV10-3 and TRBJ1-3; D is unresolved. Trimming took off 8 bases at V and 0 bases at J, with 14 bases between the two ends. The germline CDR1 and CDR2 sequences are ENHRY and SYGVKD. The CDR3 is 15 amino acids.

Many counts were recorded for this clonotype. V usage is TRBV20-1 and J usage is TRBJ2-7; 7 bases map to TRBD1. CDR3 length: 15 residues. In germline, CDR1 is DFQATT, CDR2 SNEGSKA (reference sequence). V gave up 6 bases and J gave up 1 base; unmatched junction bases: 12. The CDR3 region has the DNA TGCAGTGCCAAACCCCCGGGACAGCGATCCTACGAGCAGTACTTC. Translated, it gives CSAKPPGQRSYEQYF.

The table lists this clonotype with many counts. The chain links TRBV20-1 to TRBJ1-2; a possible D gene is TRBD1 (5 bases). V shed 1 base and J shed 3 bases, with 9 bases lying between them. CDR3 length: 13 amino acids. CDR1 is DFQATT and CDR2 is SNEGSKA in the germline V gene (reference sequence). DNA for the CDR3: TGCAGTGCTAGAGCTCAGACAGACTATGGCTACACCTTC. Amino acids: CSARAQTDYGYTF.

The table lists this clonotype with many counts. This chain links TRBV14 with TRBJ1-5; D is unresolved. CDR3 size: 14 residues. Between the trimmed V and J ends, which lost 6 bases and 11 bases, there was a span of 20 bases. CDR1 is SGHDN, CDR2 FVKESK, per germline. CDR3 nucleotides: TGTGCCAGCAGACCTGGACGGCTCAATCCGACCCAGCATTTT. Its translation is CASRPGRLNPTQHF.

This clonotype was detected many times. The rearrangement joins TRBV5-5 to TRBJ2-1; D might be TRBD2 (6 bases). The CDR3 consists of 16 residues. The germline V gene has CDR1 SGHKS and CDR2 YYEKEE (reference sequence). V lost 1 base to trimming and J lost 2 bases, with 13 bases between them. CDR3 nucleotides: TGTGCCAGCAGCTTGACTTCGGGAGTGGCCTACAATGAGCAGTTCTTC. This sequence encodes CASSLTSGVAYNEQFF. The whole variable domain, filled in from reference TRBV5-5 and TRBJ2-1, reads DAGVTQSPTHLIKTRGQQVTLRCSPISGHKSVSWYQQVLGQGPQFIFQYYEKEERGRGNFPDRFSARQFPNYSSELNVNALLLGDSALYLCASSLTSGVAYNEQFFGPGTRLTVL.

This clonotype was found many times. This chain uses TRBV5-8 with TRBJ2-1, with a weak D call TRBD2 (6 bases). The CDR3 is made up of 12 amino acids. Per germline, CDR1 SGHTS and CDR2 YDEGEE. V was pared by 4 bases and J by 9 bases, with 11 bases between. The CDR3 DNA is TGTGCCAGCAGCGAGGGGACTTTTGAGCAGTTCTTC. Translation gives CASSEGTFEQFF. The full variable domain, completed using reference TRBV5-8 and TRBJ2-1, is EAGVTQSPTHLIKTRGQQATLRCSPISGHTSVYWYQQALGLGLQFLLWYDEGEERNRGNFPPRFSGRQFPNYSSELNVNALELEDSALYLCASSEGTFEQFFGPGTRLTVL.

This clonotype appeared many times. V gene TRBV29-1 combines with J gene TRBJ1-1; D not resolved. The CDR3 is 14 amino acids. The V end was cut by 8 bases, the J end by 0 bases, with 16 bases between. CDR1 is SQVTM, CDR2 ANQGSEA, per germline. CDR3 in DNA: TGCAGCTCGGGTCAGGTAGGCATGAACACTGAAGCTTTCTTT. Translation gives CSSGQVGMNTEAFF.

This clonotype was found many times. This chain connects TRBV18 to TRBJ2-1; 7 bases are a match to TRBD2. The germline gives CDR1 KGHSH, CDR2 LQKENI. V dropped 1 base and J dropped 2; count of bases not matched to a gene: 2. The CDR3 loop spans 15 amino acids. The CDR3 reads CASSPQGRAYNEQFF. In DNA, the CDR3 is TGTGCCAGCTCACCACAGGGGAGGGCCTACAATGAGCAGTTCTTC.

This clonotype was observed many times. The V call is TRBV7-2, the J call TRBJ2-7; D is unclear. Trimming left V 3 bases short and J 4 bases short, with 13 bases between. The CDR3 is 14 amino acids. The germline gives CDR1 SGHTA, CDR2 FQGNSA. CDR3 in amino acids: CASSFSSGSYEQYF. For the CDR3, the DNA is TGTGCCAGCAGCTTTTCCTCCGGATCATACGAGCAGTACTTC.

This clonotype appeared many times. The chain employs TRBV20-1 and TRBJ1-5; maybe TRBD1 (5 bases). The CDR3 runs 12 residues. Germline CDR1 and CDR2: DFQATT and SNEGSKA (reference sequence). Deletions cut 3 bases from V and 9 bases from J, with 12 bases between. CDR3 sequence reads: CSASTVGRPQHF. The CDR3 DNA reads TGCAGTGCTAGTACAGTGGGGCGGCCCCAGCATTTT.

This sequence joins TRBV30 and TRBJ1-3; D is uncertain. CDR3 length: 13 residues. Per the germline V gene, CDR1 is GTSNPN and CDR2 is SVGIG (reference sequence). Trimming pared 5 bases from V and 0 bases from J, leaving 8 bases between. The DNA of the CDR3 is TGTGCCTGGGCAGCGAGCTCTGGAAACACCATATATTTT. Translating it yields CAWAASSGNTIYF.

This clonotype was picked up many times. The rearrangement uses TRBV7-9 and TRBJ1-1; D uncertain. CDR1 and CDR2 from the germline V gene are SEHNR and FQNEAQ (reference sequence). Between the trimmed V and J ends, which lost 4 bases and 8 bases, there was a span of 14 bases. The CDR3 extends over 13 amino acids. The CDR3 bases are TGTGCCAGCAGCTCCCCCCCGGGGAGGGAAGCTTTCTTT. Encoded protein: CASSSPPGREAFF.

The chain has TRBV10-3 and TRBJ2-2; 9 bases match TRBD2. Trimming removed 5 bases from V and 1 base from J; junction bases left unmatched: 8. The germline gives CDR1 ENHRY, CDR2 SYGVKD. CDR3 size: 17 residues. CDR3 sequence: CAISSRLSGGNTGELFF. As DNA, the CDR3 is TGTGCCATCAGTTCGCGTCTTAGCGGGGGGAACACCGGGGAGCTGTTTTTT.

This clonotype was counted many times. This sequence joins TRBV6-5 and TRBJ2-7, with 10 nucleotides matching TRBD1. Losses at the gene ends were 2 bases for V and 6 bases for J; bases not matched to a gene: 7. Germline assignment: CDR1 MNHEY and CDR2 SVGAGI. The CDR3 loop spans 15 amino acids. Written as DNA, the CDR3 is TGTGCCAGCAGTTACACAGGGGACAGGGGTGGCGAGCAGTACTTC. This sequence encodes CASSYTGDRGGEQYF.

The table lists this clonotype with many counts. This chain connects TRBV11-2 to TRBJ2-5; the D gene is possibly TRBD2 (6 bases). Per the germline V gene, CDR1 is SGHAT and CDR2 is FQNNGV. Trimming removed 0 bases from V and 7 bases from J, with 9 bases in between. There are 13 residues in the CDR3. For the CDR3, the DNA is TGTGCCAGCAGCTTAGAACTGGGGGGGACCCAGTACTTC. This codes for CASSLELGGTQYF.

This clonotype was counted many times. The chain links TRBV5-1 to TRBJ2-7; D is undetermined. The germline V gene encodes CDR1 SGHRS and CDR2 YFSETQ. The ends were cut back, 5 bases at V and 5 bases at J, with 20 bases in the middle. This CDR3 comprises 15 residues. The CDR3 here is CASSSDVGKYDEQYF. CDR3 DNA sequence: TGCGCCAGCAGTTCGGACGTGGGAAAATACGACGAGCAGTACTTC. Looking up the rest from reference TRBV5-1 and TRBJ2-7 gives the full variable domain: KAGVTQTPRYLIKTRGQQVTLSCSPISGHRSVSWYQQTPGQGLQFLFEYFSETQRNKGNFPGRFSGRQFSNSRSEMNVSTLELGDSALYLCASSSDVGKYDEQYFGPGTRLTVT.

The sample holds many counts of this clonotype. The chain links TRBV29-1 to TRBJ2-7; D is perhaps TRBD1 (6 bases). The CDR3 length is 14 residues. Germline loops: CDR1 SQVTM, CDR2 ANQGSEA. Trimming took 3 bases from V and 5 from J, leaving 17 bases between them. The CDR3 coding sequence is TGCAGCGTTGATTGGCAGGGGCAGTCGAACGAGCAGTACTTC. As protein: CSVDWQGQSNEQYF.

This clonotype was seen ten or more times. The chain has TRBV3-1 and TRBJ1-2; 7 nucleotides align to TRBD1. The ends lost 2 bases at V and 6 bases at J; junction bases unmatched: 6. CDR1 is LGHDT, CDR2 YNNKEL, per germline (reference sequence). This CDR3 has 14 amino acids. CDR3 sequence: CASSQRDRDHGYTF. DNA for the CDR3: TGTGCCAGCAGCCAACGTGACAGGGACCATGGCTACACCTTC.

Ten or more counts support this clonotype. This chain links TRBV6-6 with TRBJ1-5; D is unclear. Germline-derived CDR1 and CDR2 are MNHNY and SVGAGI (reference sequence). The CDR3 covers 14 residues. Trimming stripped 5 bases from V and 0 bases from J, with 8 bases between. This chain's CDR3 is CASSHGSSNQPQHF. CDR3 bases: TGTGCCAGCAGTCACGGAAGTAGCAATCAGCCCCAGCATTTT.